One T cell receptor (beta chain) is described in this entry. Its cognate antigen is unknown. The V gene end was trimmed by 2 bases and the J gene end by 5 bases; junction bases not matched to a gene: 0. Germline lookup yields CDR1 KGHSH and CDR2 LQKENI. The CDR3 spans 15 residues. This sample was included in a study of cytomegalovirus exposure and HLA in healthy donors. Study results and limitations: Clonal expansion was found to be greater in HLA-associated TCR beta chains than in equally common others in a later analysis.

Amplification used 60 Vbeta primers and 13 Jbeta primers. Authors' processing steps: A follow-up analysis tallied 73 million or so unique TCR beta chains, 9 million to 11 million shared. Libraries were prepared by immunoSEQ multiplex PCR; TCRdb keeps only in-frame clonotypes and omits some of them. V, J and clone size reflect that table, while D and trimming were determined from the DNA. The ten most abundant clones cover approximately 3.6% of a sample with about 34,000 clones. The source of this sequence is a woman between 35 and 50 years old in good health and CMV-seropositive. Sequenced input: PBMCs. This chain links TRBV18 with TRBJ2-3, with 14 bases fitting TRBD2. The CDR3 sequence is CASSPGLAGGDTQYF. The CDR3 DNA sequence: TGTGCCAGCTCACCAGGACTAGCGGGAGGAGATACGCAGTATTTT.